These T cell receptor beta chains were read from a single sample in a study of blood T cell repertoires in COVID-19. Generated by immunoSEQ multiplex PCR, the TCRdb table keeps only in-frame clones and is missing some. The sample shows some 260,000 clones, about nine tenths of them seen only once. Material for sequencing was PBMCs or T cells enriched from blood (not recorded which). The source of these receptors is a woman in her twenties or thirties with acute COVID-19. Both conserved end residues are part of each CDR3. Each record gives: J gene, clone size, V gene, D gene, CDR3 DNA, CDR3 protein. The D gene is left open where the match is weak. Size values are once, few and many counts, or a class for expanded clones, and some rows have none.

>TRBJ1-2|.|TRBV3-1/TRBV3-2|.
TGTGCCAGCAGCCAAGATGTGGCAGCTAACTATGGCTACACCTTC
CASSQDVAANYGYTF
>TRBJ1-3|once|TRBV2|.
TGTGCCAGCAGGGACAGAGCTTACTCTGGAAACACCATATATTTT
CASRDRAYSGNTIYF
>TRBJ2-7|.|TRBV15|.
TGTGCCACCAGCATGAGTGGCTCCTACGAGCAGTACTTC
CATSMSGSYEQYF
>TRBJ1-1|.|TRBV28|TRBD1
TGTGCCAGCGGGACAGGGGGATCCAACACTGAAGCTTTCTTT
CASGTGGSNTEAFF
>TRBJ2-7|.|TRBV5-5|TRBD1
TGTGCCAGCAGCTGGCCGGGACAGGGGGCGGAGCAGTACTTC
CASSWPGQGAEQYF
>TRBJ1-2|.|TRBV2|.
TGTGCCAGCAGAAAGGGGGTAGACTCTGGCTACACCTTC
CASRKGVDSGYTF
>TRBJ2-1|.|TRBV6-1|.
TGTGCCAGCAGTGAAGTTGACAGGAGCTCCTACAATGAGCAGTTCTTC
CASSEVDRSSYNEQFF
>TRBJ1-1|.|TRBV6-5|.
TGTGCCAGCAGTTACTCGGAACGGGCTGAAGCTTTCTTT
CASSYSERAEAFF
>TRBJ2-7|.|TRBV29-1|.
TGCAGCGTCGCGGGACAGCGAGGTTCCTACGAGCAGTACTTC
CSVAGQRGSYEQYF
>TRBJ1-1|once|TRBV18|.
TGTGCCAGCTCACCAGGGCAGATGAACACTGAAGCTTTCTTT
CASSPGQMNTEAFF
>TRBJ2-2|.|TRBV7-3|TRBD2
TGTGCCAGCAGCGCCACTAGCGGGGGAACCGGGGAGCTGTTTTTT
CASSATSGGTGELFF
>TRBJ1-1|.|TRBV10-3|.
TGTGCCATCAGTGAGGTCCGGGTCACTGAAGCTTTCTTT
CAISEVRVTEAFF
>TRBJ1-1|.|TRBV6-5|.
TGTGCCGAAGGGACTACAGGGAATGAAGCTTTCTTT
CAEGTTGNEAFF
>TRBJ2-2|once|TRBV18|TRBD1
TGTGCCAGCTCCCTTCGGACAGGGGAGAACACCGGGGAGCTGTTTTTT
CASSLRTGENTGELFF
>TRBJ1-2|once|TRBV30|TRBD1
TGTGCCTGGAACGATGTGCAAGGGGGCAGCTATGGCTACACCTTC
CAWNDVQGGSYGYTF
>TRBJ1-2|few|TRBV3-1/TRBV3-2|.
TGTGCCAGCAGCCGAGAGACTCATGGCTACACCTTC
CASSRETHGYTF
>TRBJ2-3|.|TRBV4-3|.
TGCGCCAGCAGCCAAGACCAGGACACAGATACGCAGTATTTT
CASSQDQDTDTQYF
>TRBJ1-6|.|TRBV28|.
TGTGCCAGCAACGCGGGGGAAAGGGGAAGCTCCTATAATTCACCCCTCCACTTT
CASNAGERGSSYNSPLHF
>TRBJ1-1|.|TRBV5-4|TRBD1
TGTGCCAGCAGCGACGGACAGGGGAGGTGGAACACTGAAGCTTTCTTT
CASSDGQGRWNTEAFF
>TRBJ2-1|.|TRBV6-6|.
TGTGCCAGCAGTTACTCCCGGGTCTACAATGAGCAGTTCTTC
CASSYSRVYNEQFF
>TRBJ1-1|.|TRBV4-1|.
TGCGCCAGCAGCCAAGATCCTCGGACTGAAGCTTTCTTT
CASSQDPRTEAFF
>TRBJ2-2|.|TRBV7-6|.
TGTGCCAGCAGCTTAGGAGTTATGAACACCGGGGAGCTGTTTTTT
CASSLGVMNTGELFF
>TRBJ2-7|.|TRBV28|.
TGTGCCAGCAGTTCCCAAGGAGCCTACGAGCAGTACTTC
CASSSQGAYEQYF
>TRBJ1-4|.|TRBV6-1|.
TGTGCCAGCAGTGAGGGAACAGGGAATGAAAAACTGTTTTTT
CASSEGTGNEKLFF
>TRBJ1-2|.|TRBV9|.
TGTGCCAGCAGCGTAGGAGTGTCACTAGGCTATGGCTACACCTTC
CASSVGVSLGYGYTF
>TRBJ2-7|.|TRBV30|.
TGTGCCTGGAGTGTGGGCAGCTACGAGCAGTACTTC
CAWSVGSYEQYF
>TRBJ1-2|.|TRBV9|.
TGTGCCAGCTCCCCCCCCGACAGGTCTTATGGCTACACCTTC
CASSPPDRSYGYTF
>TRBJ2-3|few|TRBV5-1|.
TGCGCCAGCAGCTTGGAGCTCCCAGATACGCAGTATTTT
CASSLELPDTQYF
>TRBJ2-7|.|TRBV11-3|.
TGTGCCAGCAGCTTAGGGGACACGGGTTGGGACGAGCAGTACTTC
CASSLGDTGWDEQYF
>TRBJ2-1|.|TRBV4-2|TRBD2
TGTGCCAGCAGCCAAGATAGGCTAGCGGGAGGGGAGCAGTTCTTC
CASSQDRLAGGEQFF
>TRBJ1-5|.|TRBV19|TRBD1
TGTGCCAGTAGTAGCCCCGACAGGGCCCTTGGGCCCCAGCATTTT
CASSSPDRALGPQHF
>TRBJ1-1|.|TRBV7-9|.
TGTGCCAGCAGCTTCTCGCAGGGCAGTGAAGCTTTCTTT
CASSFSQGSEAFF
>TRBJ1-4|.|TRBV27|.
TGTGCCAGCAGTCGGGTGCGGGGGGGGTTGGGTGAAAAACTGTTTTTT
CASSRVRGGLGEKLFF
>TRBJ1-4|.|TRBV15|.
TGTGCCACCAGCAGACCTACAATTCGGGGTAATGAAAAACTGTTTTTT
CATSRPTIRGNEKLFF
>TRBJ1-3|.|TRBV5-1|TRBD1
TGCGCCAGCAGCTTAGGGGGCGAGCCTGGAAACACCATATATTTT
CASSLGGEPGNTIYF
>TRBJ2-5|few|TRBV7-8|.
TGTGCCACAGGGTGGGTGCAAGAGACCCAGTACTTC
CATGWVQETQYF
>TRBJ2-6|.|TRBV24-1|.
TGTGCCACCAGTGATAGGAAAGCGAACTCTGGGGCCAACGTCCTGACTTTC
CATSDRKANSGANVLTF
>TRBJ2-6|once|TRBV2|.
TGTGCCAGCACAGGCCAGGGATCTGGGGCCAACGTCCTGACTTTC
CASTGQGSGANVLTF
>TRBJ2-2|.|TRBV18|.
TGTGCCAGCTCAGTATCGAACACCGGGGAGCTGTTTTTT
CASSVSNTGELFF
>TRBJ2-7|.|TRBV7-3|.
TGTGCCAGCAGCCCCGACGGCAGGGACGAGCAGTACTTC
CASSPDGRDEQYF
>TRBJ1-5|.|TRBV2|TRBD1
TGTGCCAGCAGTCCCGAACAGGGGAAGGATCAGCCCCAGCATTTT
CASSPEQGKDQPQHF
>TRBJ2-2|.|TRBV5-1|TRBD1
TGCGCCAGCAGCTTGGCCGAGACAGGGCGCACCGGGGAGCTGTTTTTT
CASSLAETGRTGELFF
>TRBJ2-3|.|TRBV2|TRBD2
TGTGCCACCATCCGGCGGGAGGGTCCCGCCCCCACAGATACGCAGTATTTT
CATIRREGPAPTDTQYF
>TRBJ1-2|.|TRBV6-5|TRBD1
TGTGCCAGCAGTTACGGACAGGGGGTTGGCTACACCTTC
CASSYGQGVGYTF
>TRBJ2-2|few|TRBV2|TRBD1
TGTGCCAGCAGTGACGGGACAGGGGGATTTTTCGGGGAGCTGTTTTTT
CASSDGTGGFFGELFF
>TRBJ2-5|.|TRBV27|.
TGTGCCAGCAGTTTATCGTGGTCTAGCCTACAAGAGACCCAGTACTTC
CASSLSWSSLQETQYF
>TRBJ2-7|.|TRBV5-1|TRBD1
TGCGCCAGCAGCTTCGGGACAGGGGTCTACGAGCAGTACTTC
CASSFGTGVYEQYF
>TRBJ2-7|.|TRBV19|TRBD1
TGTGCCAGTAGTACGGGACAGCAGAGCTCCTACGAGCAGTACTTC
CASSTGQQSSYEQYF
>TRBJ1-3|.|TRBV29-1|TRBD1
TGCAGCGTTGTCCCTCGACAGGGCATAGGGAACACCATATATTTT
CSVVPRQGIGNTIYF
>TRBJ1-4|.|TRBV7-9|.
TGTGCCGCCCGGCGGGGTACTAATGAAAAACTGTTTTTT
CAARRGTNEKLFF
>TRBJ1-1|.|TRBV30|.
TGTGCCTGGAGTCGTCAGTCGAACACTGAAGCTTTCTTT
CAWSRQSNTEAFF
>TRBJ1-6|.|TRBV5-1|.
TGCGCCAGCAGCGGGGAGCCCAGTTCACCCCTCCACTTT
CASSGEPSSPLHF
>TRBJ1-1|.|TRBV2|TRBD1
TGTGCCAGCAGAGATGACAGGGTCACTGAAGCTTTCTTT
CASRDDRVTEAFF